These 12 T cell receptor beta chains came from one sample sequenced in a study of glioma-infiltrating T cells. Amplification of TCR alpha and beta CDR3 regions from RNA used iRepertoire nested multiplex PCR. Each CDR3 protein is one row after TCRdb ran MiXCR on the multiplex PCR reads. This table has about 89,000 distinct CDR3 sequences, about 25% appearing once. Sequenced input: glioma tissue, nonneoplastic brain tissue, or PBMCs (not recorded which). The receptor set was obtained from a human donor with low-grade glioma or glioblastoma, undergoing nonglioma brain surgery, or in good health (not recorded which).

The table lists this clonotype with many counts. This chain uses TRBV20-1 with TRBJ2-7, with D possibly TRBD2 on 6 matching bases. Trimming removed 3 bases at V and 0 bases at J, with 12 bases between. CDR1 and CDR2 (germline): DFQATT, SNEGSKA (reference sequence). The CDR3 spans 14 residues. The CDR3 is CSASATGLSYEQYF. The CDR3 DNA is TGCAGTGCTAGTGCAACGGGACTCTCCTACGAGCAGTACTTC.

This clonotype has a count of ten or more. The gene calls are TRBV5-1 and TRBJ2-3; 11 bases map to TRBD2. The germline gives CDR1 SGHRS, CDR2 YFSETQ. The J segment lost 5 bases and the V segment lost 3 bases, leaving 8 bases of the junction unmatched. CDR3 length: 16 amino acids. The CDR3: CASSSLAGGQKDTQYF. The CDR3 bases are TGCGCCAGCAGCTCATTAGCGGGGGGGCAAAAAGATACGCAGTATTTT.

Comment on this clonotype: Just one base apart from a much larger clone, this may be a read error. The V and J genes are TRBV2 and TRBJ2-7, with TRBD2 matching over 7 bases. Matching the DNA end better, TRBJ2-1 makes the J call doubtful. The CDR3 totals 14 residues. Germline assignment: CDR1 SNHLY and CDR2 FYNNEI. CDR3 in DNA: TGTGCCAGCAGTCGGACTAGAGGGGCAAGGGAGCAGTTCTTC. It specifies CASSRTRGAREQFF.

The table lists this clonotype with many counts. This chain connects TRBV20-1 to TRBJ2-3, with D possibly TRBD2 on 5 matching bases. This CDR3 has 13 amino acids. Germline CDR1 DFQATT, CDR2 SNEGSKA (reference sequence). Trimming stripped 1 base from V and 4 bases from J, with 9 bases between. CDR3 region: CSARGLPSDTQYF. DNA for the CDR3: TGCAGTGCTAGAGGACTACCTTCAGATACGCAGTATTTT.

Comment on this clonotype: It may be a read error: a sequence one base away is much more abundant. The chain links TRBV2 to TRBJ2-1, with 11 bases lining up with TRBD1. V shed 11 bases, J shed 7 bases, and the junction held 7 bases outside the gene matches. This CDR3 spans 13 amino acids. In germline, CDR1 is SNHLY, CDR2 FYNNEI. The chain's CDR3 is CACTGQGANEQFF. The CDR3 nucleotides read TGTGCCTGCACTGGACAGGGGGCGAATGAGCAGTTCTTC.

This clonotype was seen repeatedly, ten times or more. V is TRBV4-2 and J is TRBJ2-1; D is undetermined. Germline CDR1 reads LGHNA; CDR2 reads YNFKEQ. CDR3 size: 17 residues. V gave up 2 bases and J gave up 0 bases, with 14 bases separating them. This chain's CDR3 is CASSQRRMEISYNEQFF. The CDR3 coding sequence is TGTGCCAGCAGCCAAAGGCGGATGGAGATCTCCTACAATGAGCAGTTCTTC.

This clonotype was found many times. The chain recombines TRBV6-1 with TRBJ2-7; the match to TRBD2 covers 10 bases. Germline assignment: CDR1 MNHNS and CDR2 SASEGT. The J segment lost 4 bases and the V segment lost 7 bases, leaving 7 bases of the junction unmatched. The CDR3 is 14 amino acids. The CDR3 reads CASTKAGGKYEQYF. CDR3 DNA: TGTGCCAGCACTAAAGCGGGGGGGAAATACGAGCAGTACTTC.

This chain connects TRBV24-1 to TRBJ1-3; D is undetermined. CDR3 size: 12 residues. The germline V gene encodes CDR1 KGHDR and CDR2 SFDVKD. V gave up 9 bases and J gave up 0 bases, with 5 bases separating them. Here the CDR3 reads CATPSSGNTIYF. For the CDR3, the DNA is TGTGCCACCCCCAGCTCTGGAAACACCATATATTTT.

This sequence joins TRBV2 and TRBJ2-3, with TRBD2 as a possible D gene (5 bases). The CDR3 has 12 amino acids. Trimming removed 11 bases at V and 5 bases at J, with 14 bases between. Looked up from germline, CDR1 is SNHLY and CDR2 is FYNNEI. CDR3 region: CAGTASGDTQYF. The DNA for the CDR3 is TGTGCCGGCACGGCCAGCGGAGATACGCAGTATTTT. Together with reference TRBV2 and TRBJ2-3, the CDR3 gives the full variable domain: EPEVTQTPSHQVTQMGQEVILRCVPISNHLYFYWYRQILGQKVEFLVSFYNNEISEKSEIFDDQFSVERPDGSNFTLKIRSTKLEDSAMYFCAGTASGDTQYFGPGTRLTVL.

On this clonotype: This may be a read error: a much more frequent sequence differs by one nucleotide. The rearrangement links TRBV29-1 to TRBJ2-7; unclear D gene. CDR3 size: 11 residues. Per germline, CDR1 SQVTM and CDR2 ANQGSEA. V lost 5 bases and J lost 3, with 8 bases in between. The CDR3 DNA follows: TGCAGCGTTCAAAGGAGCTACGAGCAGTACTTC. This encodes CSVQRSYEQYF.

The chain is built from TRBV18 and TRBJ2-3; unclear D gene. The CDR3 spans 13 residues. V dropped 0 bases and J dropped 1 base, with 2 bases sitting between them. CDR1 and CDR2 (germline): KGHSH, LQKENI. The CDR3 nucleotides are TGTGCCAGCTCACCACCCGGCACAGATACGCAGTATTTT. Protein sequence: CASSPPGTDTQYF. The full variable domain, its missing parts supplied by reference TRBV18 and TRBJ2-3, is NAGVMQNPRHLVRRRGQEARLRCSPMKGHSHVYWYRQLPEEGLKFMVYLQKENIIDESGMPKERFSAEFPKEGPSILRIQQVVRGDSAAYFCASSPPGTDTQYFGPGTRLTVL.

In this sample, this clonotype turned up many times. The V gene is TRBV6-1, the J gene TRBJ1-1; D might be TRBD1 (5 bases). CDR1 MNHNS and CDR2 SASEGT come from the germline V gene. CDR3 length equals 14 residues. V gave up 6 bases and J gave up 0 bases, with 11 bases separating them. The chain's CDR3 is CASRQKTVNTEAFF. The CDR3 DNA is TGTGCCAGCAGGCAAAAGACAGTGAACACTGAAGCTTTCTTT.